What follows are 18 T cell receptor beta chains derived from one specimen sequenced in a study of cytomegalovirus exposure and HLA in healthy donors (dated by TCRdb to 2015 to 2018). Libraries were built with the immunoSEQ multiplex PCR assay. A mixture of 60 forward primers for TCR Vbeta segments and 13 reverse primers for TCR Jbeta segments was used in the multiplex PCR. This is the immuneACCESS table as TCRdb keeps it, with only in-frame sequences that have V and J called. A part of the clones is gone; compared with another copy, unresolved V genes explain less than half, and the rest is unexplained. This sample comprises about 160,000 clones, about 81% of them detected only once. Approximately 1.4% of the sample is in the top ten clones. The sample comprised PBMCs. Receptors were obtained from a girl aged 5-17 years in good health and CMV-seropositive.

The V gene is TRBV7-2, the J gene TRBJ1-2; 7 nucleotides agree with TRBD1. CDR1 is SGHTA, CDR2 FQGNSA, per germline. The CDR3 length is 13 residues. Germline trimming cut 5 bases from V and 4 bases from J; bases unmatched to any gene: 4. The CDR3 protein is CASSGGTAYGYTF. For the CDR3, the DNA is TGTGCCAGCAGCGGAGGGACAGCCTATGGCTACACCTTC. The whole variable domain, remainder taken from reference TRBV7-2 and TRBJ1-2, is GAGVSQSPSNKVTEKGKDVELRCDPISGHTALYWYRQSLGQGLEFLIYFQGNSAPDKSGLPSDRFSAERTGGSVSTLTIQRTQQEDSAVYLCASSGGTAYGYTFGSGTRLTVV.

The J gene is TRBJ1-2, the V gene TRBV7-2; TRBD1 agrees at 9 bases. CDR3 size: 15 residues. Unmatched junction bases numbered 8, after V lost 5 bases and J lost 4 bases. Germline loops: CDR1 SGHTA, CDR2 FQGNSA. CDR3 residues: CASSSTGGAGYGYTF. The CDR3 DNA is TGTGCCAGCAGCAGTACAGGGGGCGCCGGCTATGGCTACACCTTC.

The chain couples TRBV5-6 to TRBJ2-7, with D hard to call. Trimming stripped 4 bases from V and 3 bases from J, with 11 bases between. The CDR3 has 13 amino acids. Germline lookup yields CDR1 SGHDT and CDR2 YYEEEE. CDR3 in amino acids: CASSLRQDYEQYF. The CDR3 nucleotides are TGTGCCAGCAGCCTCAGACAAGACTACGAGCAGTACTTC.

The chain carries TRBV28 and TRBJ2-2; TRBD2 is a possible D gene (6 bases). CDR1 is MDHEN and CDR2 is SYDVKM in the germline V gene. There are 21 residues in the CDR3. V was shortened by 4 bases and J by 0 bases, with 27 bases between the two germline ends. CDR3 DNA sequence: TGTGCCAGCAGTTCTCTAACCAAGACTAGTGGGTACGCACCGAACACCGGGGAGCTGTTTTTT. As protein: CASSSLTKTSGYAPNTGELFF. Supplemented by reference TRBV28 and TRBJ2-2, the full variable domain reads DVKVTQSSRYLVKRTGEKVFLECVQDMDHENMFWYRQDPGLGLRLIYFSYDVKMKEKGDIPEGYSVSREKKERFSLILESASTNQTSMYLCASSSLTKTSGYAPNTGELFFGEGSRLTVL.

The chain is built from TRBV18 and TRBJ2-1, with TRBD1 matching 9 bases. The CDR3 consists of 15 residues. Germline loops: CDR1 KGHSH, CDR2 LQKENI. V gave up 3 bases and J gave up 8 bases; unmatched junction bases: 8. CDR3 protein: CASSPGTGKGDEQFF. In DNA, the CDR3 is TGTGCCAGCTCACCGGGGACAGGGAAGGGCGATGAGCAGTTCTTC.

The DNA of the CDR3 is TGTGCAAGTCGCTCGGGTCCCATCTACGAGCAGTACTTC. Encoded protein: CASRSGPIYEQYF. The chain couples TRBV12-2 to TRBJ2-7; the D call in the table, TRBD2, was not verified against the DNA. TRBV12-2 is deemed a pseudogene. There are 13 residues in the CDR3.

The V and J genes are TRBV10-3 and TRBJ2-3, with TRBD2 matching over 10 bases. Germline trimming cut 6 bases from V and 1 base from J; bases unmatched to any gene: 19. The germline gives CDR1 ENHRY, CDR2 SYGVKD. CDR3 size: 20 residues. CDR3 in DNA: TGTGCCATCAGAGCGGGTCTAAGCGGGGGGGGTGATATGGGCACAGATACGCAGTATTTT. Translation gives CAIRAGLSGGGDMGTDTQYF.

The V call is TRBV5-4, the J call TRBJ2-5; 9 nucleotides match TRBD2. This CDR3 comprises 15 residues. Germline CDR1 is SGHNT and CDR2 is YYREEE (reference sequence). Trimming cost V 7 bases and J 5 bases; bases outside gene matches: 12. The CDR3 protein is CASGRREGPLETQYF. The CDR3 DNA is TGTGCCAGCGGTCGGCGGGAGGGCCCTTTGGAGACCCAGTACTTC.

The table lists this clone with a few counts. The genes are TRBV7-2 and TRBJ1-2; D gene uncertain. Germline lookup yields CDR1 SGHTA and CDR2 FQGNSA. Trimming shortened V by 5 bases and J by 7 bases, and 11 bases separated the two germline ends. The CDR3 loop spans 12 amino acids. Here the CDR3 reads CASSLMGPGYTF. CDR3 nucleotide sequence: TGTGCCAGCAGCCTTATGGGCCCTGGCTACACCTTC.

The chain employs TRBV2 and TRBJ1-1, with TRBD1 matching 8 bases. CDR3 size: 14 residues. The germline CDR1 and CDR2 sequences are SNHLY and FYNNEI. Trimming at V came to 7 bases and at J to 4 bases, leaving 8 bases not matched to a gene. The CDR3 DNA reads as TGTGCCAGCATTCAGGACAGGGCTGCCACTGAAGCTTTCTTT. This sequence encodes CASIQDRAATEAFF.

CDR3 amino acids: CASSLAGGWVAKNIQYF. The CDR3 DNA sequence: TGCGCCAGCAGCTTGGCAGGGGGTTGGGTAGCCAAAAACATTCAGTACTTC. V usage is TRBV5-1 and J usage is TRBJ2-4; TRBD1 matches 7 bases. This CDR3 contains 17 residues. The V segment lost 0 bases and the J segment 0 bases; nucleotides outside the gene matches: 6. The V gene's germline CDR1 is SGHRS and CDR2 YFSETQ.

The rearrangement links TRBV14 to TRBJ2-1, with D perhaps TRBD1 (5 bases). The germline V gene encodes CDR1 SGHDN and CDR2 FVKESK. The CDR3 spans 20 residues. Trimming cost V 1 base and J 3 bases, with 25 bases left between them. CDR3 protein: CASSQGQPWPGCTRYNEQFF. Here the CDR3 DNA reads TGTGCCAGCAGCCAAGGGCAGCCCTGGCCAGGGTGTACTCGCTACAATGAGCAGTTCTTC.

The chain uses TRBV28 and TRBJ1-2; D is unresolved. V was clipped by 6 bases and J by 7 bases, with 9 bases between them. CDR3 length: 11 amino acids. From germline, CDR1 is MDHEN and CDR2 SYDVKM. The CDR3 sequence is CASREGIGYTF. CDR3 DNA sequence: TGTGCCAGCAGGGAGGGCATTGGCTACACCTTC.

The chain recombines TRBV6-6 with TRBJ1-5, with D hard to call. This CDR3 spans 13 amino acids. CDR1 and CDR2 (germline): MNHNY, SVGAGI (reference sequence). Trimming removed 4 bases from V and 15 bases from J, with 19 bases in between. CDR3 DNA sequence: TGTGCCAGCAGTTCCCCGACCGAGGCGGTCGGGCATTTT. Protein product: CASSSPTEAVGHF.

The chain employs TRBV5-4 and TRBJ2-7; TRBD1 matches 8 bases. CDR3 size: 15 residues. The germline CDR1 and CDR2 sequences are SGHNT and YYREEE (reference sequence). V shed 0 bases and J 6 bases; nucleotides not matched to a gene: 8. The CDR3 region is CASSLAGQGLSEQYF. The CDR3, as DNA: TGTGCCAGCAGCTTGGCCGGACAGGGCCTGAGCGAGCAGTACTTC.

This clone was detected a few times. CDR3 sequence: CASSLGQGGAGEQFF. CDR3 DNA sequence: TGCGCCAGCAGCCTGGGACAGGGGGGAGCTGGTGAGCAGTTCTTC. The gene calls are TRBV4-1 and TRBJ2-1, with 11 positions matching TRBD1. Germline lookup yields CDR1 MGHRA and CDR2 YSYEKL. V shed 4 bases, J shed 9 bases, and the junction held 8 bases outside the gene matches. CDR3 size: 15 residues.

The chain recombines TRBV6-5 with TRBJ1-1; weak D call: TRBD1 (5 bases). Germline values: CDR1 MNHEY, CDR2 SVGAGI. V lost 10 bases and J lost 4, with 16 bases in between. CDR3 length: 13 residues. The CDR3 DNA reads TGTGCCACGGCTGCGGGGGTGGGCACTGAAGCTTTCTTT. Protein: CATAAGVGTEAFF.

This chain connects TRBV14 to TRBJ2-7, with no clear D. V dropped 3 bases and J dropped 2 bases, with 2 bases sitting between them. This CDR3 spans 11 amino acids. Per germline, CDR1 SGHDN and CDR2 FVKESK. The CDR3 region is CASSHTYEQYF. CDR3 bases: TGTGCCAGCAGCCACACCTACGAGCAGTACTTC.